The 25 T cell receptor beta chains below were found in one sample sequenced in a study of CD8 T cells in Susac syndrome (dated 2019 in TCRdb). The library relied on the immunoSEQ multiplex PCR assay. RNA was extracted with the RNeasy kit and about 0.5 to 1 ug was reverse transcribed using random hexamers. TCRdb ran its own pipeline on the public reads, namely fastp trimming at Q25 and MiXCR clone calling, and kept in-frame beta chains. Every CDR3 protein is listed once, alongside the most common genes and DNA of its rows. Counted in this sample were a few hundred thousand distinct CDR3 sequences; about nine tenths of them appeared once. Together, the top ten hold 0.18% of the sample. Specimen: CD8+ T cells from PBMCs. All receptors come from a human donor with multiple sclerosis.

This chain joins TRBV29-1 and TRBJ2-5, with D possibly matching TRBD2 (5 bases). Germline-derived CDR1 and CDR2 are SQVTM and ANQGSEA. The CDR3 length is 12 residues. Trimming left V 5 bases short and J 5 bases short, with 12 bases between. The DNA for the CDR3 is TGCAGCGTTATTGATGGCGGGGAGACCCAGTACTTC. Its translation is CSVIDGGETQYF.

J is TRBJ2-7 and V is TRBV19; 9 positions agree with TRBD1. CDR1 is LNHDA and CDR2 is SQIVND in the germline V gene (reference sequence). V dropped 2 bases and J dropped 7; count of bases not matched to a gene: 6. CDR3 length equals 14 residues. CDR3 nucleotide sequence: TGTGCCAGTAGTATAACAGGGGGCGCGACGGAGCAGTACTTC. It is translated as CASSITGGATEQYF. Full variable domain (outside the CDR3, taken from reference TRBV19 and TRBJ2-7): DGGITQSPKYLFRKEGQNVTLSCEQNLNHDAMYWYRQDPGQGLRLIYYSQIVNDFQKGDIAEGYSVSREKKESFPLTVTSAQKNPTAFYLCASSITGGATEQYFGPGTRLTVT.

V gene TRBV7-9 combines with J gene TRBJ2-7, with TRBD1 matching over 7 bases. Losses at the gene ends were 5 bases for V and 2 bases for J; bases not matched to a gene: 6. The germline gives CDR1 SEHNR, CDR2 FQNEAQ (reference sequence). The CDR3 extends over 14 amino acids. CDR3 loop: CASSHWTGPYEQYF. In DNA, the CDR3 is TGTGCCAGCAGCCATTGGACAGGACCCTACGAGCAGTACTTC.

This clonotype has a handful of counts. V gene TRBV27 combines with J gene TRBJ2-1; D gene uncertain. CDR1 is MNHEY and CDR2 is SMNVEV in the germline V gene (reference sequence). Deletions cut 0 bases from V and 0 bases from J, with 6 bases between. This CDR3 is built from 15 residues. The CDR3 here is CASSLSPSSYNEQFF. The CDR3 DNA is TGTGCCAGCAGTTTATCTCCGAGCTCCTACAATGAGCAGTTCTTC.

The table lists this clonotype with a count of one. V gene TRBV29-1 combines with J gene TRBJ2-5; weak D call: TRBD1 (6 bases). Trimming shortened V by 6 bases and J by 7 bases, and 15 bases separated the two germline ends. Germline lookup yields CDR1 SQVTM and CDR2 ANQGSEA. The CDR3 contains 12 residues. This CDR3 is CSVPQGTGTQYF. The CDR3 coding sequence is TGCAGCGTCCCACAGGGTACTGGGACCCAGTACTTC.

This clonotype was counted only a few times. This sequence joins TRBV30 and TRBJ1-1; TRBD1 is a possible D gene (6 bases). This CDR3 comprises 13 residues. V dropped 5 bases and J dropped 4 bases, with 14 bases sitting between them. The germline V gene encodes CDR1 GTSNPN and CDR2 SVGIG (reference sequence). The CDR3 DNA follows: TGTGCCTGGGGCCCAGGGGAGGTCACTGAAGCTTTCTTT. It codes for CAWGPGEVTEAFF.

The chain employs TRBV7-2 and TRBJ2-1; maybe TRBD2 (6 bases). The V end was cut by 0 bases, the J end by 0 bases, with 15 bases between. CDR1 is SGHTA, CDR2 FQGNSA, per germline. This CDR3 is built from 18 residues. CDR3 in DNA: TGTGCCAGCAGCTTAGCCCCCGTAGCGGACCTCTCCTACAATGAGCAGTTCTTC. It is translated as CASSLAPVADLSYNEQFF.

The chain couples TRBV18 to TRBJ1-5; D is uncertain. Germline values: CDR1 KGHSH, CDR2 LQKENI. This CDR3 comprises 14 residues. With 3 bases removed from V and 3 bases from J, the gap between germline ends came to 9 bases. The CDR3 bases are TGTGCCAGCTCACCCCGGAGGTCCAATCAGCCCCAGCATTTT. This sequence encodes CASSPRRSNQPQHF.

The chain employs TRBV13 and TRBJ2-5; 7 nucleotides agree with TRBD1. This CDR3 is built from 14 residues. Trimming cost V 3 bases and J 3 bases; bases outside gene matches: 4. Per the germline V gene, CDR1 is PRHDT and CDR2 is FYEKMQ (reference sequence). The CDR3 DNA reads TGTGCCAGCAGCTTTCGAACAGGGGAAGAGACCCAGTACTTC. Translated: CASSFRTGEETQYF.

CDR3 region: CAISPSFDEQFF. For the CDR3, the DNA is TGTGCCATCAGTCCTAGCTTCGATGAGCAGTTCTTC. V gene TRBV10-3 combines with J gene TRBJ2-1, with D maybe TRBD2 (5 bases). The length of the CDR3 is 12 residues. Germline V CDR1 and CDR2: ENHRY, SYGVKD. V shed 5 bases and J shed 8 bases, with 10 bases lying between them.

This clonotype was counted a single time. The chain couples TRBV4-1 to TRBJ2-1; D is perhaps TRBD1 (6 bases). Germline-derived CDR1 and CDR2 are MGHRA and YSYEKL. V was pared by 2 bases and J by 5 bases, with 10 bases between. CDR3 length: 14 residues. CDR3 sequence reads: CASSQLEGDNEQFF. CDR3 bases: TGCGCCAGCAGCCAACTAGAGGGGGACAATGAGCAGTTCTTC.

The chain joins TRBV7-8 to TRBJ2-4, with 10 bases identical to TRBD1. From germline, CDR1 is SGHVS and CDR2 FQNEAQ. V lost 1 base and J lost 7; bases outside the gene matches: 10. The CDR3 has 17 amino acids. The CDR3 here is CASSLVGQGFLGNIQYF. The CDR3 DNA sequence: TGTGCCAGCAGCTTAGTGGGACAGGGGTTCTTGGGGAACATTCAGTACTTC.

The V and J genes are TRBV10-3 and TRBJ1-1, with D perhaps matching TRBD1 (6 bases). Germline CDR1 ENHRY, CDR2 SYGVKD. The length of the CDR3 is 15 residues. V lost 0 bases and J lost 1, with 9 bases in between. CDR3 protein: CAISESRTANTEAFF. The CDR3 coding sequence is TGTGCCATCAGTGAGTCTCGGACAGCGAACACTGAAGCTTTCTTT.

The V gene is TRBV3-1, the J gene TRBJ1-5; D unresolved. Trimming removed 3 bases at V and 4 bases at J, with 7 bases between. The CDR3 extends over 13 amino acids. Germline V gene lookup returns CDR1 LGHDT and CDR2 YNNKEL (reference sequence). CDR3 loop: CASSHDINQPQHF. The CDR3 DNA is TGTGCCAGCAGCCACGATATTAATCAGCCCCAGCATTTT.

The CDR3 nucleotides are TGTGCCAGCGAGCCGGGACAAGCGAACACCGGGGAGCTGTTTTTT. Translating gives CASEPGQANTGELFF. The rearrangement joins TRBV7-3 to TRBJ2-2, with D possibly being TRBD1 (6 bases). The V and J ends lost 8 bases and 0 bases respectively, with 13 bases between them. The CDR3 has 15 amino acids. CDR1 and CDR2 from the germline V gene are SGHTA and FQGTGA.

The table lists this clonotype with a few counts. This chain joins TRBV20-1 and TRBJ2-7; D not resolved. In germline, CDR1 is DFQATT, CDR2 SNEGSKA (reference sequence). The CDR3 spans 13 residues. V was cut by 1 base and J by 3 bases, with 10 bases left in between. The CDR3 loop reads CSARGETDYEQYF. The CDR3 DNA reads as TGCAGTGCTAGAGGCGAAACCGACTACGAGCAGTACTTC.

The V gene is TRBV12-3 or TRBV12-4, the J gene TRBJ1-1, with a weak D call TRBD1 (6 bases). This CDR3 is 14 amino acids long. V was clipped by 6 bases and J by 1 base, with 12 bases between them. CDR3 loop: CASSPGQWNTEAFF. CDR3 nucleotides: TGTGCCAGCAGCCCCGGACAGTGGAACACTGAAGCTTTCTTT.

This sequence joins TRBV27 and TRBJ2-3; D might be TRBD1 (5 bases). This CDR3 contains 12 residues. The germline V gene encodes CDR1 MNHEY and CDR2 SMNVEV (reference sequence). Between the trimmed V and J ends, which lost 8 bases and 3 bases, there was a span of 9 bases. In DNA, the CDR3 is TGTGCCAGCCAGGGTTATACAGATACGCAGTATTTT. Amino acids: CASQGYTDTQYF.

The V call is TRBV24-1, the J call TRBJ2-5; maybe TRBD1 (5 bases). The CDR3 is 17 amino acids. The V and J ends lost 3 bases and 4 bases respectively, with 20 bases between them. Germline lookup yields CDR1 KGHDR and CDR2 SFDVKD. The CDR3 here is CATSDASPQGIGETQYF. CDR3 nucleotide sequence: TGTGCCACCAGTGATGCTTCACCCCAGGGAATTGGAGAGACCCAGTACTTC.

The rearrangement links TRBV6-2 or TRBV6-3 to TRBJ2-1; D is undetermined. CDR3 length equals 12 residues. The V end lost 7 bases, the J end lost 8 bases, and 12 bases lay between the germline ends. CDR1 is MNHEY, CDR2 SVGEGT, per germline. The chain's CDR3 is CASTRDSYEQFF. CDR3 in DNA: TGTGCCAGCACCCGAGATAGCTATGAGCAGTTCTTC.

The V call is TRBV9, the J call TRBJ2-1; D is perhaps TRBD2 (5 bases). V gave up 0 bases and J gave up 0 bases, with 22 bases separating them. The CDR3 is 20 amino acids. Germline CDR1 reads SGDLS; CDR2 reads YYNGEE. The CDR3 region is CASSVAGAAQAPSSYNEQFF. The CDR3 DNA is TGTGCCAGCAGCGTAGCAGGAGCGGCGCAGGCACCCAGCTCCTACAATGAGCAGTTCTTC.

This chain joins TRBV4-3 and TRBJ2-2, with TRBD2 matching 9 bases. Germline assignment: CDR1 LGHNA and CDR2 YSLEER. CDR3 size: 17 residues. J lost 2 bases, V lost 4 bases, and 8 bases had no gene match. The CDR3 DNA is TGCGCCAGCAGCCCCGAACGGACTAGCGTTAACACCGGGGAGCTGTTTTTT. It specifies CASSPERTSVNTGELFF.

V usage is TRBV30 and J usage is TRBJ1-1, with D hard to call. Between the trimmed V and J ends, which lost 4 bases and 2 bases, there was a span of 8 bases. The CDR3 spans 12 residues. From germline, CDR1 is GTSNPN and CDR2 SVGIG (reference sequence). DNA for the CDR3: TGTGCCTGGAACCCTGCTAACACTGAAGCTTTCTTT. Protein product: CAWNPANTEAFF.

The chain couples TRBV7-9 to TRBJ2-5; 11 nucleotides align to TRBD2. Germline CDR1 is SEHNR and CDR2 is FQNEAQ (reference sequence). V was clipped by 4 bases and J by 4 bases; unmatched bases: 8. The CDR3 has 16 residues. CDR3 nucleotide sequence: TGTGCCAGCAGCTGGCTCACTAGCGGGGGTCGAGAGACCCAGTACTTC. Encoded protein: CASSWLTSGGRETQYF.

CDR3 region: CASSPSPGRRRSGELFF. CDR3 sequence (DNA): TGTGCCAGCTCACCAAGCCCGGGACGCCGACGGTCCGGGGAGCTGTTTTTT. The chain couples TRBV18 to TRBJ2-2; D is possibly TRBD1 or TRBD2 (5 bases each). With 2 bases removed from V and 6 bases from J, the gap between germline ends came to 19 bases. The CDR3 sequence is 17 residues long. Germline V CDR1 and CDR2: KGHSH, LQKENI.